The sequence of this T cell receptor beta chain was determined in a study of CD8 T cells in ankylosing spondylitis (dated by TCRdb to the late 2010s). Study-level background: T cell receptor beta repertoires were profiled in healthy donors and ankylosing spondylitis patients so that disease-linked TCR variants could be found. Peripheral blood was sampled, and synovial fluid was additionally collected from ankylosing spondylitis patients. In total, the full study cohort was made up of approximately 99 healthy donors and approximately 27 ankylosing spondylitis patients.

Results and caveats for the whole study, not just this receptor: A TCR beta motif made up of several highly homologous amino acid variants appeared to be characteristic of blood from ankylosing spondylitis patients. The disease-linked clones showed a CD8+ phenotype and occurred at relatively low frequencies in peripheral blood. The disease-linked clones were reported as significantly enriched in matched synovial fluid samples from ankylosing spondylitis patients. Some TCR beta motif variants had previously been reported in synovial fluid and blood of reactive arthritis patients, which suggested common disease-initiation mechanisms.

Per the germline V gene, SNHLY is the CDR1 and FYNNEI is the CDR2. From the cysteine up to the phenylalanine, the CDR3 has a length of 13 residues. The only DNA kept is the CDR3, 39 bases in frame from the first base. Trimming takes 0 bases from V and 8 bases from J, and the germline ends sit 11 bases apart. Sequencing relied on an Illumina HiSeq 2500. Quantitative 5'-RACE with molecular barcodes was the method used to prepare the TCR beta libraries. In the authors' own workflow: Disease-linked TCR variants were identified with a new computational method built on a probabilistic model of VDJ rearrangement. Using fastp at Q25 and MiXCR, TCRdb reprocessed the public reads and kept productive beta chains. Rows merge per CDR3 protein into single entries with the most common DNA and genes. The V and J calls come from TCRdb's annotation, not from the publication. A total of fewer than 550,000 distinct CDR3 sequences appear in this sample, about 5.2% of them only once. The biggest ten clones account for under 4.5% of the sample.

This clonotype was recorded many times. Its recognized antigen is unknown. Base qualities are not recorded, but no much larger clone differs from it by a single base. Sequenced input: blood, either unsorted or a sorted T cell fraction (not recorded which). This clonotype was obtained from a male donor with ankylosing spondylitis. This chain joins TRBV2 to TRBJ2-7; a tentative D call is TRBD1 (6 bases match). The CDR3 sequence is CASSEAATGKQYF. The nucleotide sequence is given as TGTGCCAGCAGTGAAGCTGCGACAGGCAAGCAGTACTTC.